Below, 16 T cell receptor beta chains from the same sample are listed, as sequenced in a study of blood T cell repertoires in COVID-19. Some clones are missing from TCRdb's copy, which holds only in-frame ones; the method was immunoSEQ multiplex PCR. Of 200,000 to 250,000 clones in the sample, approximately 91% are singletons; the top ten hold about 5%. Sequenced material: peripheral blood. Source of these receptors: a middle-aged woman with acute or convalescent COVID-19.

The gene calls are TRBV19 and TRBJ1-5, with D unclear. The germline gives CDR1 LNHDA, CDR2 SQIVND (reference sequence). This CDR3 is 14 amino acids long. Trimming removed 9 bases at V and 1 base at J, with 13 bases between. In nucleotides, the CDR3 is TGTGCCAGCTCCTGGCGGAGAAGCAATCAGCCCCAGCATTTT. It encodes CASSWRRSNQPQHF.

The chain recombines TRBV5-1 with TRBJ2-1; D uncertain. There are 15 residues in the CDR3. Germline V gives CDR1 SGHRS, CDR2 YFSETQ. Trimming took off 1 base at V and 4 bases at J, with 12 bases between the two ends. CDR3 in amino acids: CASSLRPAGYNEQFF. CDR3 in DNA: TGCGCCAGCAGCTTGAGACCCGCAGGTTACAATGAGCAGTTCTTC.

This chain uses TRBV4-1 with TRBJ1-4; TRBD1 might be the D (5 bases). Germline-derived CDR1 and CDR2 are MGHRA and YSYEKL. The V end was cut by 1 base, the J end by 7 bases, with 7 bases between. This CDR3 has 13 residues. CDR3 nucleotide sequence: TGCGCCAGCAGCCAAGTGGGGCCTGAAAAACTGTTTTTT. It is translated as CASSQVGPEKLFF.

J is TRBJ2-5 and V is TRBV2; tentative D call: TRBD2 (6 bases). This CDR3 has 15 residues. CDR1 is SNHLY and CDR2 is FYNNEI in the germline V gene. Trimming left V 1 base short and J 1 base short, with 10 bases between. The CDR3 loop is CASSEEGTFQETQYF. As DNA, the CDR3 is TGTGCCAGCAGTGAAGAAGGGACTTTCCAAGAGACCCAGTACTTC. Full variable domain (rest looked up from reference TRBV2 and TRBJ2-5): EPEVTQTPSHQVTQMGQEVILRCVPISNHLYFYWYRQILGQKVEFLVSFYNNEISEKSEIFDDQFSVERPDGSNFTLKIRSTKLEDSAMYFCASSEEGTFQETQYFGPGTRLLVL.

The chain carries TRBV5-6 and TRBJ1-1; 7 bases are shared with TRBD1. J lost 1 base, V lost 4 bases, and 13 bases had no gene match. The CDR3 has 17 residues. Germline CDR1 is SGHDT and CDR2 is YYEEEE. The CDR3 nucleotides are TGTGCCAGCAGCCCGGGACAGAGCGTTATCCCGAACACTGAAGCTTTCTTT. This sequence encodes CASSPGQSVIPNTEAFF.

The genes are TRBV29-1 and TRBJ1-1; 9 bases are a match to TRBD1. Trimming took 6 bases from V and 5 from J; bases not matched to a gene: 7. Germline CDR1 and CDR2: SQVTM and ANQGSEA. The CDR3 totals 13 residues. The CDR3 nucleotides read TGCAGCGTCGTCGGACAGGGGATTACTGAAGCTTTCTTT. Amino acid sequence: CSVVGQGITEAFF.

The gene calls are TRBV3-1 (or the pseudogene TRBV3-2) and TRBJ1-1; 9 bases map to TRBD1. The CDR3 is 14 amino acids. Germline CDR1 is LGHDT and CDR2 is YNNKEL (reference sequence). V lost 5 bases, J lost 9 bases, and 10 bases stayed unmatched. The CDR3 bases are TGTGCCAGCAGCACCGATACAGGGGGCAAAAAAGCTTTCTTT. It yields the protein CASSTDTGGKKAFF.

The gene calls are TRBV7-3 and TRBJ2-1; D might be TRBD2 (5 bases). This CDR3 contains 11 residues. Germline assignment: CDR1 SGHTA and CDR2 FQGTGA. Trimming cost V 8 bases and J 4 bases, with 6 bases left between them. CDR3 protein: CASGSYNEQFF. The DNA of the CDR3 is TGTGCCAGCGGGAGTTACAATGAGCAGTTCTTC.

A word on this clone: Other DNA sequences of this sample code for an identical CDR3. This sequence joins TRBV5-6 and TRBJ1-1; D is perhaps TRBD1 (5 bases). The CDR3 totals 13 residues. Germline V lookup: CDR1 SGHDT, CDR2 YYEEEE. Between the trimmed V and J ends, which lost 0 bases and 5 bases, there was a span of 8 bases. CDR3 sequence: CASSLAGLTEAFF. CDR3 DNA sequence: TGTGCCAGCAGCTTGGCAGGGCTAACTGAAGCTTTCTTT.

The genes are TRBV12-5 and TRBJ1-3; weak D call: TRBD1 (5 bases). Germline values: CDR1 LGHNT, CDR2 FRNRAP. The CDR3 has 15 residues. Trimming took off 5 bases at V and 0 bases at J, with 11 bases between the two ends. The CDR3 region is CASGLRTFSGNTIYF. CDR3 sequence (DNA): TGTGCTAGTGGTCTCAGGACATTCTCTGGAAACACCATATATTTT. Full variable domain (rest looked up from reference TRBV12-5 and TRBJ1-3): DARVTQTPRHKVTEMGQEVTMRCQPILGHNTVFWYRQTMMQGLELLAYFRNRAPLDDSGMPKDRFSAEMPDATLATLKIQPSEPRDSAVYFCASGLRTFSGNTIYFGEGSWLTVV.

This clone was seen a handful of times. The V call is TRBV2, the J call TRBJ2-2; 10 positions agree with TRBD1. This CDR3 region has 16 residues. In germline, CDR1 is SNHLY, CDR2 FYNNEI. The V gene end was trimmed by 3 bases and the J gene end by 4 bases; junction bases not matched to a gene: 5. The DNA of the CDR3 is TGTGCCAGCAGTGACGACAGGGGGCTGGCCACCGGGGAGCTGTTTTTT. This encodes CASSDDRGLATGELFF.

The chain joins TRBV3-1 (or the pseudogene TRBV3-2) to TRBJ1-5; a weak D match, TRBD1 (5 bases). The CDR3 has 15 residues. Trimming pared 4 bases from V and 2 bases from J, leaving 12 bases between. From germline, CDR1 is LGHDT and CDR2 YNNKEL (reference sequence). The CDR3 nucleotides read TGTGCCAGCAGCCTTGGCAGGGAAGGCAATCAGCCCCAGCATTTT. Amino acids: CASSLGREGNQPQHF.

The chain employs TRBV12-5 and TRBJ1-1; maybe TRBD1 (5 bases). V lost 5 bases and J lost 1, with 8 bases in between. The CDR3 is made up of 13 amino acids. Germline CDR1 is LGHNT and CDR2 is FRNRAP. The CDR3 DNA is TGTGCTAGTGGTCGAAGGGGGAACACTGAAGCTTTCTTT. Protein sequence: CASGRRGNTEAFF.

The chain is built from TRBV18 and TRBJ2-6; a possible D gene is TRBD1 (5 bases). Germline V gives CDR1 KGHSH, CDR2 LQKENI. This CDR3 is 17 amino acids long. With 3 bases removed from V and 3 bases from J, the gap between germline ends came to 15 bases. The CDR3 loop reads CASSPGRAFIGANVLTF. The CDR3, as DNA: TGTGCCAGCTCACCGGGCAGGGCGTTTATTGGGGCCAACGTCCTGACTTTC.

CDR3 DNA: TGTGCCAGCAGCCAAGCGGGGGAAAAGGGGAATGAGCAGTTCTTC. The encoded protein is CASSQAGEKGNEQFF. This chain connects TRBV4-2 to TRBJ2-1, with D perhaps matching TRBD2 (6 bases). Germline V gene data show CDR1 as LGHNA and CDR2 as YNFKEQ. Trimming shortened V by 1 base and J by 7 bases, and 14 bases separated the two germline ends. This CDR3 region has 15 residues.

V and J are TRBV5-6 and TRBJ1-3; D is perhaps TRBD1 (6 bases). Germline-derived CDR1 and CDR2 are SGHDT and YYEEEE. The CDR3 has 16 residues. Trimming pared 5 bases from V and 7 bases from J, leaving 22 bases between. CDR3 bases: TGTGCCAGCAGGGGCCCAGTTGGTAGTGACAGGAACACCATATATTTT. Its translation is CASRGPVGSDRNTIYF.